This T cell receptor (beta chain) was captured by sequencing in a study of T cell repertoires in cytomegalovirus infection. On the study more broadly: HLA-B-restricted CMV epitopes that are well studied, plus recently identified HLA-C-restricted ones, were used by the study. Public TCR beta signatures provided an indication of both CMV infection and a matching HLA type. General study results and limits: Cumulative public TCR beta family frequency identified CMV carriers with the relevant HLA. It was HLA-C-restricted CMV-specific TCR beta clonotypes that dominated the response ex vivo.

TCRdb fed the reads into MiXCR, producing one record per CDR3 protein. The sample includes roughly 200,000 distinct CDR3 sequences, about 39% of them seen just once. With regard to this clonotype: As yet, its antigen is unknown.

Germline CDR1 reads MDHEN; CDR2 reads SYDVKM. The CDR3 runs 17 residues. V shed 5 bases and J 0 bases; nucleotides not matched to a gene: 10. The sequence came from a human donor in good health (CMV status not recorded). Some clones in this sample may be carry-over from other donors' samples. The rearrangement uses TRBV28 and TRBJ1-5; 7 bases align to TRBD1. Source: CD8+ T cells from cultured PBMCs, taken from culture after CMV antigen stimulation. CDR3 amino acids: CASSPNRGGDSNQPQHF. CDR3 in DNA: TGTGCCAGCAGTCCTAACAGGGGAGGAGATAGCAATCAGCCCCAGCATTTT.